The clone carrying this T cell receptor (beta chain) is medium-sized in the sample. This record belongs to a study of radiotherapy plus CTLA-4 blockade in lung cancer. The CDR3 is 12 residues long. The germline gives CDR1 SGHKS, CDR2 YYEKEE (reference sequence). V shed 4 bases, J shed 5 bases, and the junction held 3 bases outside the gene matches. The repertoire was sequenced with immunoSEQ multiplex PCR; TCRdb's copy has only in-frame clones and lacks some. The table shows about 88,000 clones, with 72% occurring only once. This TCR was sampled from a human donor with non-small cell lung cancer that progressed on radiotherapy plus ipilimumab. The sequences come from peripheral blood, collected from a patient treated with radiotherapy plus ipilimumab. The rearrangement joins TRBV5-5 to TRBJ2-7; 7 bases are a match to TRBD1. The CDR3 DNA is TGTGCCAGCAGCCCGACAGGGAACGAGCAGTACTTC. This encodes CASSPTGNEQYF.